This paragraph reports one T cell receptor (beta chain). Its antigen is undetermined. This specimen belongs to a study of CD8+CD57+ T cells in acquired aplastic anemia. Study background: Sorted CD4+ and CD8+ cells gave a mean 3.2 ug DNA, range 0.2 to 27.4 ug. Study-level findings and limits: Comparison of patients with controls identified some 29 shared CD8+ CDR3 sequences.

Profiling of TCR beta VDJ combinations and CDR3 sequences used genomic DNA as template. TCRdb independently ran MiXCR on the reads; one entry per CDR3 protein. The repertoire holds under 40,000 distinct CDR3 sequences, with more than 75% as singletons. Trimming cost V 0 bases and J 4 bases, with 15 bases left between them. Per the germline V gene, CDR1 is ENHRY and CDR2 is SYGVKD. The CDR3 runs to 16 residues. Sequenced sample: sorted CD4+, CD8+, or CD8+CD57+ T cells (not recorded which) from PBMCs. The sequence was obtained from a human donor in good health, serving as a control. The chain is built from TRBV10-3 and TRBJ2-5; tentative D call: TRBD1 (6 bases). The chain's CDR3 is CAISESRGTNGETQYF. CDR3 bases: TGTGCCATCAGTGAGTCGAGGGGGACAAACGGAGAGACCCAGTACTTC.